This T cell receptor (beta chain) was found in a study of blood T cell repertoires in COVID-19. Method: immunoSEQ multiplex PCR; TCRdb's copy keeps in-frame clones and lacks some. Of about 340,000 clones listed, around 86% are singletons. This CDR3 spans 14 amino acids. The V gene lost 0 bases and the J gene lost 5 bases, with 10 bases spanning the gap. CDR1 and CDR2 from the germline V gene are SNHLY and FYNNEI. V usage is TRBV2 and J usage is TRBJ2-5; D not resolved. This clonotype was obtained from a woman between 45 and 60 years old with COVID-19, enrolled during active disease. Sequencing was carried out using peripheral blood. The CDR3 spells CASSEANRLETQYF. The CDR3 nucleotides are TGTGCCAGCAGTGAAGCAAACAGATTGGAGACCCAGTACTTC.